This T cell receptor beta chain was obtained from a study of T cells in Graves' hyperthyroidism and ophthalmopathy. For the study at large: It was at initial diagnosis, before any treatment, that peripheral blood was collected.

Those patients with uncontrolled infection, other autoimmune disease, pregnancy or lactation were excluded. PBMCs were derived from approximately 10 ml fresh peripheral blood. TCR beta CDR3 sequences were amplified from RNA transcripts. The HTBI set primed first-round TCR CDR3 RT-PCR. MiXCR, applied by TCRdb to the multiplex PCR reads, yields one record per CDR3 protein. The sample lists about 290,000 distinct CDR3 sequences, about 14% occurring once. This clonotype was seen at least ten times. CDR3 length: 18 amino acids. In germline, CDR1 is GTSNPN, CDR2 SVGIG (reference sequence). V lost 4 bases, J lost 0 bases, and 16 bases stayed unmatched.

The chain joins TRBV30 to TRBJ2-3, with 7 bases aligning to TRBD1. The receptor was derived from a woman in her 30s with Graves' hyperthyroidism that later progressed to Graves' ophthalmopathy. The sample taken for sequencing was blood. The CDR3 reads CAWTLPWDSVSSTDTQYF. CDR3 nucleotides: TGTGCCTGGACCCTTCCATGGGACAGTGTATCTAGCACAGATACGCAGTATTTT.